This TCR beta chain was retrieved from a study of blood T cell repertoires in COVID-19. Background on the study: T cells, B-cell-depleted T cells, or PBMCs supplied cDNA or gDNA.

Germline trimming cut 0 bases from V and 7 bases from J; bases unmatched to any gene: 15. CDR3 length: 17 residues. The germline V gene encodes CDR1 SGHRS and CDR2 YFSETQ. Source study methods: Cell counts per sample came from amplifying reference gene primers. Measured with immunoSEQ multiplex PCR; TCRdb has only the in-frame clones, and not every one. D and trimming were read from the DNA, whereas the V and J calls and clone size are those reported in that table. Of approximately 150,000 clones in the sample, about 81% were seen once. Specimen: peripheral blood. The sequence was obtained from a human donor in a cohort sampled during active COVID-19. The V gene is TRBV5-1, the J gene TRBJ2-7; 8 bases fit TRBD2. The CDR3 loop is CASSLGGEDGRAQEQYF. CDR3 coding DNA: TGCGCCAGCAGCTTGGGAGGAGAAGACGGGAGGGCCCAGGAGCAGTACTTC.